The 5 T cell receptor beta chains below all came from one sample that was sequenced in a study of CD8+ T cells in alopecia areata. RNA was isolated and reverse transcribed to cDNA, the sequencing template. TCRdb's table, derived via immunoSEQ multiplex PCR, lists solely in-frame clones and lacks some. The table records about 97,000 clones, about 40% of them present only once. The sample taken for sequencing was CD4+ T cells sorted from blood. The receptors were sampled from a human donor with alopecia areata.

This sequence joins TRBV5-1 and TRBJ2-7; D may be TRBD1 (7 bases). CDR1 SGHRS and CDR2 YFSETQ come from the germline V gene. The CDR3 loop spans 14 amino acids. The germline V and J ends were trimmed by 2 bases and 5 bases, with 14 bases remaining between them. The CDR3 nucleotides read TGCGCCAGCAGCTTACTACGCAGGGGGGACGAGCAGTACTTC. Its protein product is CASSLLRRGDEQYF.

The chain's CDR3 is CASSVNRVQPQHF. The CDR3 DNA sequence: TGTGCCAGTAGTGTAAACAGGGTTCAGCCCCAGCATTTT. This rearrangement joins TRBV19 to TRBJ1-5; TRBD1 might be the D (6 bases). CDR1 and CDR2 (germline): LNHDA, SQIVND (reference sequence). The CDR3 length is 13 residues. Trimming shortened V by 5 bases and J by 6 bases, and 11 bases separated the two germline ends.

V gene TRBV7-9 combines with J gene TRBJ2-7; D perhaps matches TRBD1 (6 bases). CDR1 SEHNR and CDR2 FQNEAQ come from the germline V gene (reference sequence). The CDR3 is 12 amino acids. With 2 bases removed from V and 8 bases from J, the gap between germline ends came to 10 bases. The CDR3 DNA is TGTGCCAGCAGCTTATCAGACAGGCAGCAGTACTTC. As protein: CASSLSDRQQYF. Filled out from reference TRBV7-9 and TRBJ2-7, the complete variable domain reads DTGVSQNPRHKITKRGQNVTFRCDPISEHNRLYWYRQTLGQGPEFLTYFQNEAQLEKSRLLSDRFSAERPKGSFSTLEIQRTEQGDSAMYLCASSLSDRQQYFGPGTRLTVT.

V usage is TRBV29-1 and J usage is TRBJ2-5; D ambiguous. The DNA end lines up better with TRBJ2-7; the J call may be wrong. The CDR3 length is 12 residues. Germline lookup yields CDR1 SQVTM and CDR2 ANQGSEA. CDR3 in amino acids: CSYRREWDEQYF. As DNA, the CDR3 is TGCAGCTACCGACGAGAGTGGGACGAGCAGTACTTC.

V gene TRBV19 combines with J gene TRBJ1-5, with D uncertain. V dropped 2 bases and J dropped 6 bases, with 5 bases sitting between them. This CDR3 has 12 residues. Per the germline V gene, CDR1 is LNHDA and CDR2 is SQIVND (reference sequence). Here the CDR3 DNA reads TGTGCCAGTAGTATATTCCCTCAGCCCCAGCATTTT. It encodes CASSIFPQPQHF.